Below, one TCR beta chain is given with its context. Only in-frame clones appear in the TCRdb table, and some are missing; sequencing was by immunoSEQ multiplex PCR. The sample carries some 290,000 clones, about 90% recorded once. The record originates from a study of blood T cell repertoires in COVID-19. Losses at the gene ends were 4 bases for V and 4 bases for J; bases not matched to a gene: 8. The CDR3 totals 15 residues. Germline CDR1 MDHEN, CDR2 SYDVKM. Input material: peripheral blood. The genes are TRBV28 and TRBJ2-7; 9 bases align to TRBD1. The clonotype comes from a woman aged 25-40 years with COVID-19, enrolled during active disease. CDR3 bases: TGTGCCAGCAGTTCTCCGGGACAGGGTTTATACGAGCAGTACTTC. The encoded protein is CASSSPGQGLYEQYF.